Presented here are 15 T cell receptor beta chains from one specimen sequenced in a study of T-cell reconstitution after alpha-beta-depleted transplantation in children. A TCRbeta library incorporating unique molecular identifiers was prepared. TCRdb redid the calling of the PCR reads with MiXCR, one entry per CDR3 protein. The data hold tens of thousands of distinct CDR3 sequences, with roughly 6% observed a single time. Sequencing was performed on PBMCs, mostly from graft donor cells, taken 180 days after TCRalphabeta/CD19-depleted stem cell transplant. The receptors originated from a male patient between 10 and 17 years old who had a stem cell transplant for acute myeloid leukemia, so the T cells may come from the graft donor.

This clonotype was found many times. The chain recombines TRBV28 with TRBJ1-5; D not resolved. The ends were cut back, 5 bases at V and 6 bases at J, with 17 bases in the middle. This CDR3 is built from 15 residues. Germline V gene lookup returns CDR1 MDHEN and CDR2 SYDVKM. The DNA of the CDR3 is TGTGCCAGCAGTAAGAGGCAGGCAGGTAGTCAGCCCCAGCATTTT. Its protein product is CASSKRQAGSQPQHF.

This clonotype was observed at least ten times. V and J are TRBV7-6 and TRBJ1-4; D ambiguous. This CDR3 region has 15 residues. Per the germline V gene, CDR1 is SGHVS and CDR2 is FNYEAQ. V lost 5 bases and J lost 9, with 19 bases in between. The chain's CDR3 is CASSEEVSRGKKLFF. For the CDR3, the DNA is TGTGCCAGCAGCGAAGAGGTCTCGCGAGGGAAAAAACTGTTTTTT.

At least ten counts were recorded for this clonotype. The chain recombines TRBV5-1 with TRBJ2-5; 10 nucleotides line up with TRBD1. V dropped 0 bases and J dropped 4; count of bases not matched to a gene: 6. Germline V gene data show CDR1 as SGHRS and CDR2 as YFSETQ. This CDR3 is 16 amino acids long. This chain's CDR3 is CASSLVGQGTRETQYF. The DNA of the CDR3 is TGCGCCAGCAGCTTGGTGGGACAGGGGACGCGAGAGACCCAGTACTTC.

This clonotype has ten or more counts. The rearrangement links TRBV6-1 to TRBJ2-3; 10 bases line up with TRBD1. After removal of 4 bases from V and 1 base from J, the junction contained 5 bases not matched to a gene. The V gene's germline CDR1 is MNHNS and CDR2 SASEGT. CDR3 length: 16 amino acids. DNA for the CDR3: TGTGCCAGCAGTGCCCCGGGACAGGGGCGCACAGATACGCAGTATTTT. Its protein is CASSAPGQGRTDTQYF.

This clonotype is labeled medium-sized. The J gene is TRBJ2-5, the V gene TRBV5-1; D is uncertain. Trimming left V 1 base short and J 1 base short, with 5 bases between. Germline lookup yields CDR1 SGHRS and CDR2 YFSETQ. The length of the CDR3 is 13 residues. CDR3 nucleotide sequence: TGCGCCAGCAGCTTGTCGTTCCAAGAGACCCAGTACTTC. It encodes CASSLSFQETQYF.

This clonotype has a count of ten or more. The chain combines TRBV7-9 with TRBJ2-2; TRBD2 is a possible D gene (6 bases). There are 15 residues in the CDR3. Deletions cut 4 bases from V and 4 bases from J, with 13 bases between. From germline, CDR1 is SEHNR and CDR2 FQNEAQ (reference sequence). CDR3 residues: CASSSRREVTGELFF. The CDR3 DNA follows: TGTGCCAGCAGCTCCAGGCGGGAAGTCACCGGGGAGCTGTTTTTT.

This clonotype was found many times. V gene TRBV6-2 or TRBV6-3 combines with J gene TRBJ2-3; D remains ambiguous. Germline CDR1 MNHEY, CDR2 SVGEGT. CDR3 size: 16 residues. With 5 bases removed from V and 0 bases from J, the gap between germline ends came to 15 bases. The DNA of the CDR3 is TGTGCCAGCAGTCGTCGCAAAGCCAAGAGCACAGATACGCAGTATTTT. Translation: CASSRRKAKSTDTQYF.

This chain connects TRBV20-1 to TRBJ2-1, with 7 nucleotides matching TRBD1. The V gene end was trimmed by 5 bases and the J gene end by 7 bases; junction bases not matched to a gene: 8. Per the germline V gene, CDR1 is DFQATT and CDR2 is SNEGSKA (reference sequence). This CDR3 is 13 amino acids long. CDR3 protein: CSAETGVGNEQFF. The CDR3 nucleotides read TGCAGTGCTGAAACAGGGGTAGGGAATGAGCAGTTCTTC.

This clonotype showed up many times. The chain uses TRBV5-1 and TRBJ2-1; 11 positions agree with TRBD2. Germline lookup yields CDR1 SGHRS and CDR2 YFSETQ. The CDR3 runs 13 residues. Losses at the gene ends were 7 bases for V and 8 bases for J; bases not matched to a gene: 5. The CDR3 region is CASRSGRADEQFF. Written as DNA, the CDR3 is TGCGCCAGCCGTAGCGGGAGGGCGGATGAGCAGTTCTTC.

This clonotype occurred many times. CDR3 bases: TGTGCCAGCAGTTACTCCGCGATGACAGCCTCCTACGAGCAGTACTTC. This encodes CASSYSAMTASYEQYF. V is TRBV6-5 and J is TRBJ2-7, with D possibly TRBD1 on 5 matching bases. The V and J ends lost 0 bases and 0 bases respectively, with 12 bases between them. Germline V gene lookup returns CDR1 MNHEY and CDR2 SVGAGI. This CDR3 has 16 amino acids.

In this sample, this clonotype is medium-sized. J is TRBJ2-7 and V is TRBV5-1, with 7 bases matching TRBD1. This CDR3 has 14 residues. From germline, CDR1 is SGHRS and CDR2 YFSETQ. J gave up 0 bases and V 4 bases, and 4 bases lay outside the gene matches. The CDR3 protein is CASSGRDSSYEQYF. Here the CDR3 DNA reads TGCGCCAGCAGCGGCCGGGACAGCTCCTACGAGCAGTACTTC. Looking up the rest from reference TRBV5-1 and TRBJ2-7 gives the full variable domain: KAGVTQTPRYLIKTRGQQVTLSCSPISGHRSVSWYQQTPGQGLQFLFEYFSETQRNKGNFPGRFSGRQFSNSRSEMNVSTLELGDSALYLCASSGRDSSYEQYFGPGTRLTVT.

This clonotype came up many times. This chain joins TRBV7-9 and TRBJ1-1; the match to TRBD1 covers 9 bases. V was clipped by 4 bases and J by 0 bases; unmatched bases: 3. The CDR3 extends over 15 amino acids. Germline V gives CDR1 SEHNR, CDR2 FQNEAQ (reference sequence). CDR3: CASSSTGGMNTEAFF. CDR3 coding DNA: TGTGCCAGCAGCTCGACAGGGGGAATGAACACTGAAGCTTTCTTT. Supplemented by reference TRBV7-9 and TRBJ1-1, the full variable domain reads DTGVSQNPRHKITKRGQNVTFRCDPISEHNRLYWYRQTLGQGPEFLTYFQNEAQLEKSRLLSDRFSAERPKGSFSTLEIQRTEQGDSAMYLCASSSTGGMNTEAFFGQGTRLTVV.

This clonotype was seen many times. The chain has TRBV14 and TRBJ1-1; unclear D gene. The CDR3 extends over 14 amino acids. Trimming removed 0 bases at V and 7 bases at J, with 12 bases between. CDR1 and CDR2 from the germline V gene are SGHDN and FVKESK. CDR3 DNA sequence: TGTGCCAGCAGCCAAGATATTGGGTCGGTTGAAGCTTTCTTT. Amino acids: CASSQDIGSVEAFF.

In its sample, this clonotype was seen a few times. This chain connects TRBV27 to TRBJ2-5, with 7 bases aligning to TRBD2. Germline CDR1 is MNHEY and CDR2 is SMNVEV (reference sequence). This CDR3 region has 16 residues. V lost 2 bases to trimming and J lost 1 base; unmatched junction nucleotides: 7. CDR3 sequence: CASSLVPSGVQETQYF. The CDR3 bases are TGTGCCAGCAGTTTAGTTCCCAGCGGGGTCCAAGAGACCCAGTACTTC.

In its sample, this clonotype was seen many times. The chain has TRBV6-5 and TRBJ1-1, with D unresolved. This CDR3 is 17 amino acids long. In germline, CDR1 is MNHEY, CDR2 SVGAGI. V was pared by 2 bases and J by 3 bases, with 19 bases between. The CDR3 DNA follows: TGTGCCAGCAGTTACGGACGTTCCGCCGGTTCCCACACTGAAGCTTTCTTT. Amino acid sequence: CASSYGRSAGSHTEAFF.